This T cell receptor (beta chain) originates from a study of shared clonotypes between healthy human individuals. On the study more broadly: The donors, two women and a few men, were aged 18 to 49.

Study results and caveats: An anticipated effect of sequencing depth on clonotype sharing among donors was recognized. A generally larger estimated richness was seen in naive subsets than in memory subsets.

Sequencing was performed with immunoSEQ multiplex PCR; in TCRdb, only in-frame clones are kept and a portion is missing. The table shows 100,000 or so clones, with more than 65% occurring only once. With regard to this clone: Its antigen is currently unknown.

Trimming took off 3 bases at V and 0 bases at J, with 14 bases between the two ends. CDR3 length: 16 amino acids. Germline CDR1 SGHTS, CDR2 YDEGEE. Only Caucasian adults living in Nashville, Tennessee made up the donor group. The sequencing sample was made of memory CD8+ T cells sorted from blood. The subset here: CD45RO+ cells pooled with CCR7-negative TemRA cells. The receptor was derived from a woman aged 25 to 39 in good health. V is TRBV5-8 and J is TRBJ2-3; D is unresolved. Here the CDR3 reads CASSWLSWWSTDTQYF. CDR3 DNA: TGTGCCAGCAGCTGGCTCTCTTGGTGGAGCACAGATACGCAGTATTTT. The whole variable domain, filled in from reference TRBV5-8 and TRBJ2-3, reads EAGVTQSPTHLIKTRGQQATLRCSPISGHTSVYWYQQALGLGLQFLLWYDEGEERNRGNFPPRFSGRQFPNYSSELNVNALELEDSALYLCASSWLSWWSTDTQYFGPGTRLTVL.